This T cell receptor beta chain originates from a study of OX40 agonist ivuxolimab in advanced cancers. General notes on the study: The costimulatory receptor OX40 (CD134) was targeted by ivuxolimab, a fully human IgG2 agonistic monoclonal antibody. Intravenous ivuxolimab was administered to patients every 2 weeks at six dose levels: 0.01, 0.1, 0.3, 1.5, 3 and 10 mg/kg. Of the approximately 50 patients in dose escalation, approximately 20 had hepatocellular carcinoma, approximately 15 had melanoma, 9 had renal cell carcinoma and 9 had head and neck cancer. A male proportion of nearly 85% and a mean age of roughly 58 years, ranging from about 20 to 85, were recorded for the dose-escalation cohort. Patients were allowed to have had prior anti-PD-1, anti-PD-L1 or anti-CTLA-4 therapy, and approximately 40% of the dose-escalation patients had been treated with checkpoint inhibitors. Three dose-escalation patients achieved partial responses, one with hepatocellular carcinoma and two with cutaneous melanoma. The point of sequencing TCRbeta in the periphery was to test whether ivuxolimab changed TCR sequence diversity and drove clonal T-cell expansion. The paper covers the monotherapy dose-escalation part of the phase I ivuxolimab trial, which included N = 52 patients. Study-level results and caveats: Low levels of normalized T-cell clonal expansion were also seen in some patients who did not respond. Antigen specificity was not determined for the clonally expanded peripheral T cells. On average, CD8+ T cells showed more expanded clones than CD4+ T cells after ivuxolimab. In the 0.1-3.0 mg/kg groups, partial responders were among the patients with the lowest normalized peripheral clonal expansion, particularly in CD8+ T cells. At doses from 0.1 to 3.0 mg/kg, clonal expansion was seen in both CD4+ and CD8+ blood T cells between baseline and week 6.

For sequencing of the TCRbeta CDR3 region, genomic DNA was extracted from the sorted cells. The immunoSEQ Assay was used for sequencing of TCRbeta CDR3 regions. Imported from immuneACCESS, the table was reduced by TCRdb to in-frame sequences with V and J called. These copies leave out some clones; in studies compared against another copy, an unresolved V gene accounts for under half, and the cause of the remainder is not known. For this sample the table gives tens of thousands of clones, of which roughly 89% were detected only once. The ten top clones hold over 2.5% of the sample. The cysteine opens and the phenylalanine closes a CDR3 of 15 amino acids. CDR3 DNA is the only sequence kept; it has 45 bases, read in frame from the first base. The trim is 4 bases for V and 0 bases for J, with a gap of 10 bases between the germline ends. Sequences SGHRS (CDR1) and YFSETQ (CDR2) are obtained from the germline V gene.

The trial excluded patients who had a history of autoimmune disease or who were on systemic immunosuppression. Peripheral blood for TCR sequencing was drawn from every dose cohort at baseline, at cycle 4 day 1 and at cycle 7 day 1. The samples were taken from a phase I, first-in-human, multicenter, open-label dose-escalation trial of ivuxolimab. Adults with locally advanced or metastatic head and neck squamous cell, hepatocellular, melanoma or renal cell carcinoma were enrolled in the trial. Before TCR sequencing, CD4+ T cells and CD8+ T cells from peripheral blood were sorted into separate populations. Only a few counts were recorded for this clone. There is no known antigen for this receptor. There are no base qualities to consult, and no much larger clone falls within one base.

In this chain, TRBV5-1 is recombined with TRBJ2-2, and perhaps TRBD1 as D gene, on 6 matching bases. The receptor's source is an adult with an advanced solid tumor such as melanoma, head and neck, liver or kidney cancer. The sequencing used CD4+ or CD8+ T cells sorted from blood, collected in a trial of the OX40 agonist ivuxolimab. CDR3 reads: CASSRTGSNTGELFF. The nucleotide sequence is TGCGCCAGCAGCCGTACAGGGTCGAACACCGGGGAGCTGTTTTTT.